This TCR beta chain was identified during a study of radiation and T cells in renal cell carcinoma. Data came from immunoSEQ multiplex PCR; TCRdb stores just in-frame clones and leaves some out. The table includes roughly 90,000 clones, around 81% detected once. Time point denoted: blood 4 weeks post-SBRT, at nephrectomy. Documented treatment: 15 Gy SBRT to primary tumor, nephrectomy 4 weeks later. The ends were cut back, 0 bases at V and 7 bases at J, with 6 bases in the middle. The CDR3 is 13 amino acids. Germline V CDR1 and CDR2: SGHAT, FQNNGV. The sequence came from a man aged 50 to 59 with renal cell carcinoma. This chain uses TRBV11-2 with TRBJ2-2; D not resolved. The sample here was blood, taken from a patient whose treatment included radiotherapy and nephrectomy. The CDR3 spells CASSLDSYGELFF. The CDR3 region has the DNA TGTGCCAGCAGCTTAGATTCATACGGGGAGCTGTTTTTT.